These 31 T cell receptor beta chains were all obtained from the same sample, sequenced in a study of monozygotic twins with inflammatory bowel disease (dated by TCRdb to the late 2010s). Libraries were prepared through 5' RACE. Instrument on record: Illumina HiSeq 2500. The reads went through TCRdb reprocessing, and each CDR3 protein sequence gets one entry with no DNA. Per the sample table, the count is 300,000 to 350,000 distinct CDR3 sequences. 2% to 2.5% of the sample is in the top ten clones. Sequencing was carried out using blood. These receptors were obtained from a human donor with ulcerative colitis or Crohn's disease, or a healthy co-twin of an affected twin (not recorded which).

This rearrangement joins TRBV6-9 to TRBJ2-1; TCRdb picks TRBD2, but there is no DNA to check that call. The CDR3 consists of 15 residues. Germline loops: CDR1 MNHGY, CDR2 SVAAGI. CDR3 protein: CASSYSKGRGDEQFF.

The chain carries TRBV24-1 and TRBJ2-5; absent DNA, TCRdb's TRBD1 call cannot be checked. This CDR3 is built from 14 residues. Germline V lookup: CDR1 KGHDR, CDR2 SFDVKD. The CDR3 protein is CATSDWGRGETQYF.

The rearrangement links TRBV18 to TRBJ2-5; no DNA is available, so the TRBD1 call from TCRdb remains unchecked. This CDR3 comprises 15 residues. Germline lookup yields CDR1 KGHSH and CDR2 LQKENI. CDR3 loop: CASSPGQGGGETQYF.

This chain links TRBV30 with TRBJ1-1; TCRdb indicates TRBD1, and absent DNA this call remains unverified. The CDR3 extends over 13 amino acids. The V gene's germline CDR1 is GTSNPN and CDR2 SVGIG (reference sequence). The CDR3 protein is CARHPTGGTEAFF.

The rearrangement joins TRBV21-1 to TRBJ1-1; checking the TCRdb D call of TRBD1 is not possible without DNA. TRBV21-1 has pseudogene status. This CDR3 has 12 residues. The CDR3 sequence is CASSKPGGLAFF.

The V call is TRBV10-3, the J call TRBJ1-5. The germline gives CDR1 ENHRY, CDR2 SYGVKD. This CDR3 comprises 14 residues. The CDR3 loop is CAISSIVSNQPQHF.

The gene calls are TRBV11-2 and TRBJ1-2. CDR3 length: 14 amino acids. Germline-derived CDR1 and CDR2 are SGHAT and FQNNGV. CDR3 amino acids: CASSPVGGDYGYTF.

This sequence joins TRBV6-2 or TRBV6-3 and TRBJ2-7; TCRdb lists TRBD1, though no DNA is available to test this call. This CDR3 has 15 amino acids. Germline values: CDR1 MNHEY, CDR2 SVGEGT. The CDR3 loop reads CASSYDPGVAYEQYF.

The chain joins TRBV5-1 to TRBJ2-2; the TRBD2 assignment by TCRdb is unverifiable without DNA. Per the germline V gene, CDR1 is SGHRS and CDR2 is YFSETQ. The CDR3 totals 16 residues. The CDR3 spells CASSPGLAGATGELFF.

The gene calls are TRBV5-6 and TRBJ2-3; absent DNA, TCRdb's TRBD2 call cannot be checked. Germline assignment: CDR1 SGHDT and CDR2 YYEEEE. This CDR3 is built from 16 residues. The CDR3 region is CASSPASGINPDTQYF. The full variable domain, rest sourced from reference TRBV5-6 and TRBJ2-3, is DAGVTQSPTHLIKTRGQQVTLRCSPKSGHDTVSWYQQALGQGPQFIFQYYEEEERQRGNFPDRFSGHQFPNYSSELNVNALLLGDSALYLCASSPASGINPDTQYFGPGTRLTVL.

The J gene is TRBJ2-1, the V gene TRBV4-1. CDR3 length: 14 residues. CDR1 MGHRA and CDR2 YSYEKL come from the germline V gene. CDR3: CASSQERRHNEQFF.

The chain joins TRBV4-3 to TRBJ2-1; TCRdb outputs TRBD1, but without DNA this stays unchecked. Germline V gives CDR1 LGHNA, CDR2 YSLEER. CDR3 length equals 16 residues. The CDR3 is CASSQDPGHSNNEQFF.

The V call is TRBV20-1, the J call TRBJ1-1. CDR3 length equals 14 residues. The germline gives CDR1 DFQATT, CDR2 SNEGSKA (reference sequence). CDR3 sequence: CSARVTGRNTEAFF.

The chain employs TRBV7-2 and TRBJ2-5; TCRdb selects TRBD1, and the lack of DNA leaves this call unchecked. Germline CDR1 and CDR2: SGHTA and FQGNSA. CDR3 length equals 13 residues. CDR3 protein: CASSPWIQETQYF. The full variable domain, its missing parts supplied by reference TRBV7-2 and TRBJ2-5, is GAGVSQSPSNKVTEKGKDVELRCDPISGHTALYWYRQSLGQGLEFLIYFQGNSAPDKSGLPSDRFSAERTGGSVSTLTIQRTQQEDSAVYLCASSPWIQETQYFGPGTRLLVL.

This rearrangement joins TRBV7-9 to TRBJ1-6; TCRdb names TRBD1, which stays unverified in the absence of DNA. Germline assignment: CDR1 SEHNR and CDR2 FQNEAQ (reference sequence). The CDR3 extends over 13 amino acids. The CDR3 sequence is CASSQGTVSPLHF.

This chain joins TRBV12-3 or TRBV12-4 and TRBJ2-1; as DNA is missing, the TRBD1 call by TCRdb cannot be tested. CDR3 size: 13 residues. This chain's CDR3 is CASSFGQGYEQFF.

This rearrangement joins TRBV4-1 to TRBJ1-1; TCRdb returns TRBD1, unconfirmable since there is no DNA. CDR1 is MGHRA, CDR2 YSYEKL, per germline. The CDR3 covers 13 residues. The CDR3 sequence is CASSQSNRAEAFF.

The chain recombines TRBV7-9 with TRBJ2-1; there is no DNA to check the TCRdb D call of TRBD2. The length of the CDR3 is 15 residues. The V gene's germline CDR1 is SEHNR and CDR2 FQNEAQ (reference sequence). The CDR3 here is CASRRGTSGNNEQFF. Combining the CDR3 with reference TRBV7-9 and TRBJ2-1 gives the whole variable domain DTGVSQNPRHKITKRGQNVTFRCDPISEHNRLYWYRQTLGQGPEFLTYFQNEAQLEKSRLLSDRFSAERPKGSFSTLEIQRTEQGDSAMYLCASRRGTSGNNEQFFGPGTRLTVL.

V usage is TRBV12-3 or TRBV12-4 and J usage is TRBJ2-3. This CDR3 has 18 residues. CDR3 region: CASSIGGPFGVGTDTQYF.

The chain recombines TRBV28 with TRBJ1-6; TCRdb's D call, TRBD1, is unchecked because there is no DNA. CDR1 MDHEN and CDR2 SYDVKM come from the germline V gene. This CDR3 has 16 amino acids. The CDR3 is CASRATDGTARGPLHF.

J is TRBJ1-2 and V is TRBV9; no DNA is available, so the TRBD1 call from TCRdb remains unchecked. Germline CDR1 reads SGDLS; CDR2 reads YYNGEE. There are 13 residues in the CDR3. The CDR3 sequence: CASSLGIRYGYTF.

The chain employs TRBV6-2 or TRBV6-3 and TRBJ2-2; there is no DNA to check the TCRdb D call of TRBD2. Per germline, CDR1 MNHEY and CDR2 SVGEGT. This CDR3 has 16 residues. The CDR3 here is CASRKAGALNTGELFF.

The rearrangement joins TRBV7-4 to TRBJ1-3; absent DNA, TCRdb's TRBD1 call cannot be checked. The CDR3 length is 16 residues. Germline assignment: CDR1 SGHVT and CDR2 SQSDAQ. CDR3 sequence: CASSVAVLGAGNTIYF.

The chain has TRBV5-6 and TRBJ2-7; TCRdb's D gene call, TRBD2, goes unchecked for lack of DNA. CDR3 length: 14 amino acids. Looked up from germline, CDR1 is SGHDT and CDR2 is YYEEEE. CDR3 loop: CASSLYLASYEQYF.

CDR3: CASSQSQGPYEQYF. The rearrangement links TRBV14 to TRBJ2-7; the D call of TRBD1 rests on TCRdb alone, since no DNA is present to check it. Germline loops: CDR1 SGHDN, CDR2 FVKESK. CDR3 length: 14 residues.

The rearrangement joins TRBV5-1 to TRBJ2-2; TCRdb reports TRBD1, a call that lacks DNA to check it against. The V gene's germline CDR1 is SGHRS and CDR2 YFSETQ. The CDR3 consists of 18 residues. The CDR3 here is CASQNRPRRQGQSGELFF.

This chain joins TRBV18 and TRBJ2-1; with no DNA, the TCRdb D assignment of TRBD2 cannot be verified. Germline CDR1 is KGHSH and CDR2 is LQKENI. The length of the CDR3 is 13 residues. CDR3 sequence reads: CASTSSGTDEQFF.

CDR3 sequence reads: CAWSTGTGSYEQYF. J is TRBJ2-7 and V is TRBV30; lacking DNA, the TRBD1 call made by TCRdb goes unchecked. The CDR3 sequence is 14 residues long. Germline V gene sequence: CDR1 GTSNPN, CDR2 SVGIG (reference sequence). Full variable domain (rest looked up from reference TRBV30 and TRBJ2-7): SQTIHQWPATLVQPVGSPLSLECTVEGTSNPNLYWYRQAAGRGLQLLFYSVGIGQISSEVPQNLSASRPQDRQFILSSKKLLLSDSGFYLCAWSTGTGSYEQYFGPGTRLTVT.

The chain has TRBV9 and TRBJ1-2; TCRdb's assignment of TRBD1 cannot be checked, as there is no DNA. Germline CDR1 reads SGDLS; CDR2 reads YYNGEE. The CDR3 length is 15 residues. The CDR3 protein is CASSVWDTEIYGYTF.

The CDR3 sequence: CASSRIVSYEQYF. The chain has TRBV12-3 or TRBV12-4 and TRBJ2-7. This CDR3 has 13 residues.

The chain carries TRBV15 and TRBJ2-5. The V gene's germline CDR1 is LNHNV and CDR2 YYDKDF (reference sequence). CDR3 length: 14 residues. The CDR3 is CATSRGPGQETQYF.